This T cell receptor (beta chain) was observed in a study of T cell responses to AZD1222 COVID-19 vaccine (dated by TCRdb to the early 2020s). About the study as a whole: Because spike-specific TCR depth and breadth did not differ between the two schedules, AZD1222 recipients who got a second dose at roughly 4 weeks were pooled with those who got a second dose at roughly 12 weeks. A total of around 240 trial participants underwent TCR sequencing, of whom 200 to 220 had received two doses of AZD1222 and around 25 had received two doses of the MenACWY control vaccine. Enrollment into the trials was organized by age into subgroups of 18-55, 56-69 and 70-plus years, and those subgroups contained about 160, 30 and 59 TCR-sequenced participants, respectively.

The CDR3 regions of human TCRbeta chains were analyzed by immunosequencing. In the source study's methods: TCRs in the repertoires were matched against a reference library of SARS-CoV-2-specific TCRs that had been generated with the MIRA antigen-specificity platform. Breadth meant the fraction of unique TCRs that were SARS-CoV-2-associated, whereas depth meant the fraction of total T cells that were SARS-CoV-2-associated. Each spike-specific TCR was assigned to its reactive spike region and to a CD4 or CD8 class using the MIRA data. Log10-transformed breadth and depth values were compared by one-way ANOVA with Sidak's multiple comparisons tests. TCRdb limited this immuneACCESS table to in-frame rearrangements with V and J called. A share of clones is missing; checked studies link under half to unresolved V genes, and the rest is unexplained. D and trimming were read from the DNA, whereas the V and J calls and clone size are those reported in that table. The sample has 90,000 to 110,000 clones on record, more than 75% of them singletons. The ten largest make up 5% of the sample.

Concerning this clone: What this receptor recognizes is not known. Per-nucleotide qualities are absent, and no much larger clonotype sits a single base away.

From a lookup of the germline V gene, CDR1 and CDR2 are LGHNA and YSLEER. V drops 3 bases and J drops 1 base, leaving 6 bases in between. The CDR3 measures 13 amino acids from cysteine to phenylalanine. Only the CDR3 part of the read is kept: 39 bases, read in frame from the first base. What the time point label conveys for this sample: baseline before first vaccination. Vaccinee samples came from UK trials COV001 and COV002, including a single-blind randomized controlled phase 2/3 trial of AZD1222 (ChAdOx1 nCoV-19) in healthy adults. For TCRbeta chain sequencing, PBMC samples from trial participants were taken at day 0 and at day 28 after the second dose. What the work shows at the level of the full study, not this receptor alone: After two AZD1222 doses, both the breadth and the depth of spike-specific TCRs were significantly higher than at day 0 and than in MenACWY recipients. Because no samples from the day 14 peak response were available, repertoires could be characterized only after the peak T cell response. Vaccine-associated CD4 TCRs spanned the whole spike protein, with dominant responses in regions 160-218 and 743-854. The 56-69-year group was small, and its depth increase did not reach significance, likely because of low power. Conclusions about previously exposed vaccinees are limited because only a handful of AZD1222 recipients were SARS-CoV-2 seropositive at baseline. Most participants were white British and females outnumbered males, and the authors suggested that clonal diversity may have been underestimated. Nearly half of unique spike-specific TCRs reportedly recognized epitopes outside regions mutated in the B.1.351 and B.1.1.7 variants.

The TCR was taken from an adult in good health. The rearranged chain carries TRBV4-3 and TRBJ1-1; the D gene lacks a confident call. The starting material was peripheral blood, obtained on day 0 of AZD1222 vaccination. CDR3 reads: CASSQGRNTEAFF. The DNA sequence is TGCGCCAGCAGCCAGGGGAGGAACACTGAAGCTTTCTTT.